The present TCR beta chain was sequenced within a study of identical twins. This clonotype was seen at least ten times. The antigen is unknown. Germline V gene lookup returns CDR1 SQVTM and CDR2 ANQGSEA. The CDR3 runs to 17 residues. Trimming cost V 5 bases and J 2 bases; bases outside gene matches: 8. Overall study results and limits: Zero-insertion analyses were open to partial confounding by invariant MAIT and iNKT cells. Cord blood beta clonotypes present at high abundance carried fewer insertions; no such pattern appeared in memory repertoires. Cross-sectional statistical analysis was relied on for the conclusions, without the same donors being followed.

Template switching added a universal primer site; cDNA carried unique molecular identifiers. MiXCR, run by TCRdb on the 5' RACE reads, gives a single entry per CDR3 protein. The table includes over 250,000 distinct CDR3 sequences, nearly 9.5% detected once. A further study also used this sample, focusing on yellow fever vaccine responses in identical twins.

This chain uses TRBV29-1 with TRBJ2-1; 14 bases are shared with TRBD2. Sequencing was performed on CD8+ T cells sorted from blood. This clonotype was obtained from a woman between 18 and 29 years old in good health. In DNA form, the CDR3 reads TGCAGCGTTCAGGGACTAGCGGGAGAGGGGACCTACAATGAGCAGTTCTTC. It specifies CSVQGLAGEGTYNEQFF.